This T cell receptor beta chain was identified during a study of T cell responses to AZD1222 COVID-19 vaccine. Germline V gene data show CDR1 as LNHDA and CDR2 as SQIVND (reference sequence). With 6 bases clipped from V and 8 bases from J, the junction kept 7 bases outside the gene matches. The CDR3 contains 14 residues. Method: immunoSEQ multiplex PCR; TCRdb's copy keeps in-frame clones and lacks some. The sample lists around 90,000 clones; about 88% were seen once. The J gene is TRBJ1-2, the V gene TRBV19; TRBD1 agrees at 12 bases. The source is an adult in good health. The sequenced sample was peripheral blood, obtained on day 0 of AZD1222 vaccination. The CDR3 sequence: CASRGQGALGGYTF. CDR3 DNA sequence: TGTGCCAGTAGGGGACAGGGGGCCCTAGGAGGCTACACCTTC.